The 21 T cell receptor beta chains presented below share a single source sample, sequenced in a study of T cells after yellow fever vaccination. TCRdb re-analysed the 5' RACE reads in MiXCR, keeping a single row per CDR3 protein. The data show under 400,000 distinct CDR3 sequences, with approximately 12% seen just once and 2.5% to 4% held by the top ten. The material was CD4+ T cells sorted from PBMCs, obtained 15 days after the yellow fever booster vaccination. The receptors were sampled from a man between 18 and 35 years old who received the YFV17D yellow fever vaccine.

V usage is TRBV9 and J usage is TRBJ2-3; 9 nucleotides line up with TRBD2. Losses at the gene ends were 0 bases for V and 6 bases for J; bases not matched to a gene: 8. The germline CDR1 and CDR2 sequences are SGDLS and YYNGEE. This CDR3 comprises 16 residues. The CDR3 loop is CASSVAGGGVWDTQYF. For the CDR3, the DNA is TGTGCCAGCAGCGTAGCCGGCGGGGGGGTCTGGGATACGCAGTATTTT. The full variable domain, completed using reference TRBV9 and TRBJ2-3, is DSGVTQTPKHLITATGQRVTLRCSPRSGDLSVYWYQQSLDQGLQFLIQYYNGEERAKGNILERFSAQQFPDLHSELNLSSLELGDSALYFCASSVAGGGVWDTQYFGPGTRLTVL.

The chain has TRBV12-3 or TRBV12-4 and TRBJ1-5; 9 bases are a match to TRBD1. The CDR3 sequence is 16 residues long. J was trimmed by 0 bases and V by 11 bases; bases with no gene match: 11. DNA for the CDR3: TGTGCCTCCCTCCGGGACAGGGATGGTAGCAATCAGCCCCAGCATTTT. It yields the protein CASLRDRDGSNQPQHF.

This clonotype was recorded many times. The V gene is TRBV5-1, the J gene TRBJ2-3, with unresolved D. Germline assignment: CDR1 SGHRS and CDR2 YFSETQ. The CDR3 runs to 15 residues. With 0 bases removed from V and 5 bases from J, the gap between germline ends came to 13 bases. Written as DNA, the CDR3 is TGCGCCAGCAGCTTGGGATCGTCAATGGAAGATACGCAGTATTTT. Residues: CASSLGSSMEDTQYF.

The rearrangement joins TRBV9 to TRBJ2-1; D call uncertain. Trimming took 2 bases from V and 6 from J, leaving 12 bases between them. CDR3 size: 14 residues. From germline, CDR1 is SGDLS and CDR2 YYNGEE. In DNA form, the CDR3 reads TGTGCCAGCAGCGTTAGCCCCAGGATCAATGAGCAGTTCTTC. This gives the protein CASSVSPRINEQFF.

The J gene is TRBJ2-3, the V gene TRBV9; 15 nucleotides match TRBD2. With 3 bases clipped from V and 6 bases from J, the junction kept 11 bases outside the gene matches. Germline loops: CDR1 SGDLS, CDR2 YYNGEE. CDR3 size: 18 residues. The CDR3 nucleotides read TGTGCCAGCAGCGGCGCCTCGGGACTAGCGGGGGGCTGGGATACGCAGTATTTT. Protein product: CASSGASGLAGGWDTQYF.

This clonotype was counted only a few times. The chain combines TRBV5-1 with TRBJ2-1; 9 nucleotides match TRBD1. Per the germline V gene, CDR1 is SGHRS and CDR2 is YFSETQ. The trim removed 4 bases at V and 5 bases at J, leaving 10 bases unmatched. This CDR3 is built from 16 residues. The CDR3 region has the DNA TGCGCCAGCAGCCAGACGAGACAGGGGGGTAACAATGAGCAGTTCTTC. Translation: CASSQTRQGGNNEQFF.

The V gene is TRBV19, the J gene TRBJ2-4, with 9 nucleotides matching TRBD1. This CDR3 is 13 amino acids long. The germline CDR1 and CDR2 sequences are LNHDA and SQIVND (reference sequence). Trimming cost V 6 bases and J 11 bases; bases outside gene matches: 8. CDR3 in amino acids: CASRRDRASLQYF. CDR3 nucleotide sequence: TGTGCCAGTAGACGGGACAGGGCTAGTCTTCAGTACTTC.

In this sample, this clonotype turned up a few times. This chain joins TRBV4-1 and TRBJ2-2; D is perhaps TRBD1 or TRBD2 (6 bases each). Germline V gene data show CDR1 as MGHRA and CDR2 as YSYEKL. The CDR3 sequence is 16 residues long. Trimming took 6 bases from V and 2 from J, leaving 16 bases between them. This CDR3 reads CASRSYGGLNTGELFF. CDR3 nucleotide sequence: TGCGCCAGCAGGAGTTATGGGGGGCTCAACACCGGGGAGCTGTTTTTT.

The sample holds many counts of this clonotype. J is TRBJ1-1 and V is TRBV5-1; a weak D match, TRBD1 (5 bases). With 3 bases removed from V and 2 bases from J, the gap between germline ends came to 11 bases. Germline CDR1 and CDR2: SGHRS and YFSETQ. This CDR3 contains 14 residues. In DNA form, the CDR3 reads TGCGCCAGCAGCTCGACAGCGTCAAACACTGAAGCTTTCTTT. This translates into CASSSTASNTEAFF.

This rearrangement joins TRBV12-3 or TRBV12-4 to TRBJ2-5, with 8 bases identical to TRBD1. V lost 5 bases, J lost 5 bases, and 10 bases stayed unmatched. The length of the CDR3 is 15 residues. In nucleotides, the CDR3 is TGTGCCAGCAGTCCGAGACAGGGGCAACGGGAGACCCAGTACTTC. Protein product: CASSPRQGQRETQYF.

The CDR3 coding sequence is TGTGCCAGCAGCTTGCCCGGGGACATTCAGTACTTC. Amino acids: CASSLPGDIQYF. This chain connects TRBV5-5 to TRBJ2-4, with D perhaps TRBD2 (5 bases). Trimming removed 1 base from V and 8 bases from J, with 7 bases in between. The CDR3 is made up of 12 amino acids. The V gene's germline CDR1 is SGHKS and CDR2 YYEKEE (reference sequence).

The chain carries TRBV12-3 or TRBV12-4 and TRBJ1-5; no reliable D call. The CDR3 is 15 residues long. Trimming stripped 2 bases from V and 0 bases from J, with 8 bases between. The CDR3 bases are TGTGCCAGCAGTTTAAAGTTCAGTAGCAATCAGCCCCAGCATTTT. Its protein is CASSLKFSSNQPQHF.

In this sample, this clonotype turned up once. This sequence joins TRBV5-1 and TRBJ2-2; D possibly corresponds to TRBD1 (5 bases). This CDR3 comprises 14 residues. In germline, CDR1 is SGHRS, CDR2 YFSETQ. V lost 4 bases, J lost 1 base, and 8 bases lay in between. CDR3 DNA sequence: TGCGCCAGCAGCGCCGGACAGAACACCGGGGAGCTGTTTTTT. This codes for CASSAGQNTGELFF.

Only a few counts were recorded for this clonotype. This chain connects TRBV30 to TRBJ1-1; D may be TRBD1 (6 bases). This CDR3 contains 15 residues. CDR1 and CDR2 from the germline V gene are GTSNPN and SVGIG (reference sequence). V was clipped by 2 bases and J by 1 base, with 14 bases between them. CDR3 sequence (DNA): TGTGCCTGGAGTATCCAGGGGAAGGGGAACACTGAAGCTTTCTTT. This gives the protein CAWSIQGKGNTEAFF. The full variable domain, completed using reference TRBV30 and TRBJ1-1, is SQTIHQWPATLVQPVGSPLSLECTVEGTSNPNLYWYRQAAGRGLQLLFYSVGIGQISSEVPQNLSASRPQDRQFILSSKKLLLSDSGFYLCAWSIQGKGNTEAFFGQGTRLTVV.

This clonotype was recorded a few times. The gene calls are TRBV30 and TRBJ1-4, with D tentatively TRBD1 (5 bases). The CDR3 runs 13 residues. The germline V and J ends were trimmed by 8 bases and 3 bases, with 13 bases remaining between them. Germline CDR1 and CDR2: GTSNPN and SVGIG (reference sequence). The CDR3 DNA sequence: TGTGCCGGGGGGAGAGTAGCTAATGAAAAACTGTTTTTT. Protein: CAGGRVANEKLFF.

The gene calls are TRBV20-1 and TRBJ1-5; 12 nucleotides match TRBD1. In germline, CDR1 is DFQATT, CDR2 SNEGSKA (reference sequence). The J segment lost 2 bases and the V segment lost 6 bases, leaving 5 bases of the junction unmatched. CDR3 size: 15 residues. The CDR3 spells CSAGGTGGGNQPQHF. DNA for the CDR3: TGCAGTGCAGGTGGGACAGGGGGCGGCAATCAGCCCCAGCATTTT.

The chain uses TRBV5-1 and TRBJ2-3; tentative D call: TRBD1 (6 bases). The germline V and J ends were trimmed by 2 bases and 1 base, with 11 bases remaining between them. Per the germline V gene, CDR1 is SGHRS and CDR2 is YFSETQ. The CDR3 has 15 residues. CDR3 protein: CASSFRRQGTDTQYF. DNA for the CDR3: TGCGCCAGCAGCTTTAGAAGACAGGGCACAGATACGCAGTATTTT.

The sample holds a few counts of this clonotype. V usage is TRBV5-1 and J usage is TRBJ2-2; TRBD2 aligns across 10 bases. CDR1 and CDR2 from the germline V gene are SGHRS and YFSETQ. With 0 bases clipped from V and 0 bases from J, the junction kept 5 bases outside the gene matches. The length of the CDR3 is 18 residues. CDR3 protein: CASSLVGGLATNTGELFF. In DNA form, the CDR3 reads TGCGCCAGCAGCTTGGTCGGGGGACTAGCGACGAACACCGGGGAGCTGTTTTTT.

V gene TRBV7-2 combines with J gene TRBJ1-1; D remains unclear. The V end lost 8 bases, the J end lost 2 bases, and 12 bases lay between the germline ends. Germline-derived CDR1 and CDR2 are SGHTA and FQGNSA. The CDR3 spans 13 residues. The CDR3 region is CASRGIHNTEAFF. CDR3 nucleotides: TGTGCCAGCCGCGGGATTCATAACACTGAAGCTTTCTTT.

In DNA, the CDR3 is TGCGCCAGCAGCCAAGAGGTCAGGCCCTCTGAAGCTTTCTTT. It is translated as CASSQEVRPSEAFF. This chain uses TRBV4-3 with TRBJ1-1; unclear D gene. From germline, CDR1 is LGHNA and CDR2 YSLEER. There are 14 residues in the CDR3. V was cut by 0 bases and J by 6 bases, with 11 bases left in between.

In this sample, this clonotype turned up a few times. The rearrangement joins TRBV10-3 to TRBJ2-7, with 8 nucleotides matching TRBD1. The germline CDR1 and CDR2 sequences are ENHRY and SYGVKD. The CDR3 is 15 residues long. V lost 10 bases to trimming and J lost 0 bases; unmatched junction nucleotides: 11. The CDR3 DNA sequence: TGTGCCACCAGGGTGCAGGGGGCCAGCTCCTACGAGCAGTACTTC. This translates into CATRVQGASSYEQYF.